The clone carrying this T cell receptor (beta chain) appeared a few times. V lost 1 base and J lost 1, with 10 bases in between. This CDR3 comprises 15 residues. Germline loops: CDR1 KGHSH, CDR2 LQKENI. Construction of TCR beta libraries relied on iRepertoire HTBI primers and on Arm-PCR targeting CDR3 regions. TCRdb re-called the multiplex PCR reads through MiXCR, storing one row per CDR3 protein. This repertoire shows over 500,000 distinct CDR3 sequences, 15% to 20% found once; its top ten account for 12%. These data originate in a study of regulatory T cells in long-lasting Graves disease. Overall study: Under 3 months of antithyroid drugs had been taken by newly diagnosed Graves' patients.

Time point in this sample: newly diagnosed GD, antithyroid drugs for less than 3 months. RNA isolated from PBMCs was used to make the TCR library. This sample also appeared in a second study, on T cells in Graves' hyperthyroidism and ophthalmopathy.

V is TRBV18 and J is TRBJ2-5; D call uncertain. This clonotype was obtained from a man aged 18 to 35 with Graves disease. The sequences come from peripheral blood mononuclear cells (PBMCs), collected at new diagnosis, from a patient treated with antithyroid drugs. In nucleotides, the CDR3 is TGTGCCAGCTCACCACGATTTGAAGTCCAAGAGACCCAGTACTTC. Translated, it gives CASSPRFEVQETQYF.